The 20 T cell receptor beta chains presented below share a single source sample, sequenced in a study of T cell repertoires in ileal Crohn's disease. Profiled with immunoSEQ multiplex PCR; TCRdb holds only in-frame clones, not every one. This table holds about 17,000 clones, approximately 70% found once. The sequenced sample was ileal tissue. The receptors derive from an adult with Crohn's disease.

The chain employs TRBV19 and TRBJ2-1; 9 bases are shared with TRBD2. Germline CDR1 is LNHDA and CDR2 is SQIVND (reference sequence). The CDR3 is 16 residues long. Germline trimming cut 3 bases from V and 0 bases from J; bases unmatched to any gene: 3. CDR3 nucleotide sequence: TGTGCCAGTAGTATCATGCGGGGGGGCTCCTACAATGAGCAGTTCTTC. It encodes CASSIMRGGSYNEQFF.

This sequence joins TRBV6-5 and TRBJ2-5, with unresolved D. The CDR3 length is 13 residues. CDR1 and CDR2 from the germline V gene are MNHEY and SVGAGI. The V and J ends lost 2 bases and 2 bases respectively, with 6 bases between them. The CDR3 DNA sequence: TGTGCCAGCAGTTACCGCGTGCAAGAGACCCAGTACTTC. It is translated as CASSYRVQETQYF.

The rearrangement uses TRBV11-3 and TRBJ2-7, with D possibly matching TRBD1 (5 bases). The CDR3 is 12 amino acids. CDR1 is SGHNT, CDR2 YENEEA, per germline. Trimming removed 5 bases at V and 4 bases at J, with 9 bases between. CDR3 coding DNA: TGTGCCAGCAGCCAAGGACAATACGAGCAGTACTTC. Its translation: CASSQGQYEQYF.

The chain links TRBV28 to TRBJ1-4, with 9 bases lining up with TRBD1. The V and J ends lost 6 bases and 8 bases, in that order; junction bases with no gene match: 13. The CDR3 is made up of 16 amino acids. The germline V gene encodes CDR1 MDHEN and CDR2 SYDVKM. The DNA for the CDR3 is TGTGCCAGCAGCGGTACGTCTGGGACAGGGTCCGAAAAACTGTTTTTT. Amino acid sequence: CASSGTSGTGSEKLFF. The variable domain in full, completed from reference TRBV28 and TRBJ1-4, reads DVKVTQSSRYLVKRTGEKVFLECVQDMDHENMFWYRQDPGLGLRLIYFSYDVKMKEKGDIPEGYSVSREKKERFSLILESASTNQTSMYLCASSGTSGTGSEKLFFGSGTQLSVL.

The table lists this clone with a count of one. This chain uses TRBV11-2 with TRBJ2-7, with 10 nucleotides matching TRBD1. Per germline, CDR1 SGHAT and CDR2 FQNNGV. CDR3 length equals 13 residues. V trimming: 4 bases; J trimming: 7 bases; junction bases outside the gene matches: 4. Written as DNA, the CDR3 is TGTGCCAGCAGCTCGGACAGGGGGGGAGAGCAGTACTTC. Its translation: CASSSDRGGEQYF. The complete variable domain, with remaining parts taken from reference TRBV11-2 and TRBJ2-7, reads EAGVAQSPRYKIIEKRQSVAFWCNPISGHATLYWYQQILGQGPKLLIQFQNNGVVDDSQLPKDRFSAERLKGVDSTLKIQPAKLEDSAVYLCASSSDRGGEQYFGPGTRLTVT.

About this clone: An end of the junction does not agree with germline; a read error may underlie this. The chain is built from TRBV5-6 and TRBJ2-7; a weak D match, TRBD1 (5 bases). CDR1 is SGHDT and CDR2 is YYEEEE in the germline V gene. The CDR3 consists of 11 residues. Here the CDR3 reads CASSLTAVLDF. As DNA, the CDR3 is TGTGCCAGCAGCCTGACAGCAGTATTGGACTTC.

This sequence joins TRBV10-3 and TRBJ2-3; 10 bases are a match to TRBD1. The V gene's germline CDR1 is ENHRY and CDR2 SYGVKD. The J segment lost 2 bases and the V segment lost 0 bases, leaving 2 bases of the junction unmatched. This CDR3 contains 16 residues. In DNA form, the CDR3 reads TGTGCCATCAGTGAGTCGACAGGGGGCTTCACAGATACGCAGTATTTT. Amino acids: CAISESTGGFTDTQYF.

Comments on this clone: One junction end disagrees with the germline gene, perhaps due to a read error. V usage is TRBV5-6 and J usage is TRBJ1-1; 8 positions match TRBD1. Germline CDR1 reads SGHDT; CDR2 reads YYEEEE. The CDR3 has 15 amino acids. The CDR3 reads CASSLGTGENIEAFF. The CDR3 DNA is TGTGCCAGCAGCCTAGGGACAGGAGAGAACATTGAAGCTTTCTTT.

This chain links TRBV6-5 with TRBJ1-2; no definite D call. CDR1 is MNHEY, CDR2 SVGAGI, per germline. The CDR3 spans 15 residues. V lost 0 bases, J lost 0 bases, and 8 bases lay in between. The CDR3: CASSYSLLANYGYTF. As DNA, the CDR3 is TGTGCCAGCAGTTACTCCCTTCTAGCTAACTATGGCTACACCTTC.

The J gene is TRBJ2-7, the V gene TRBV30; D uncertain. The CDR3 has 11 amino acids. Trimming stripped 0 bases from V and 3 bases from J, with 3 bases between. The germline CDR1 and CDR2 sequences are GTSNPN and SVGIG (reference sequence). The CDR3 region is CAWSVLYEQYF. CDR3 DNA: TGTGCCTGGAGTGTACTCTACGAGCAGTACTTC.

This clone was counted a single time. The V gene is TRBV6-5, the J gene TRBJ2-4, with TRBD1 as a possible D gene (6 bases). The V gene's germline CDR1 is MNHEY and CDR2 SVGAGI. This CDR3 has 13 amino acids. Trimming left V 6 bases short and J 9 bases short, with 15 bases between. In DNA, the CDR3 is TGTGCCAGCAGCCCCAGGGACACCACCATTCAGTACTTC. Encoded protein: CASSPRDTTIQYF.

The chain couples TRBV21-1 to TRBJ2-1; whether TRBD2, the table's D call, matches the DNA was not checked. TRBV21-1 is termed a pseudogene. The length of the CDR3 is 12 residues. The CDR3 region has the DNA TGTGCCAGCAGCAAAGTCTCTAATGAGCAGTTCTTC. Translation: CASSKVSNEQFF.

This chain joins TRBV2 and TRBJ1-2; 8 bases fit TRBD1. Germline V gives CDR1 SNHLY, CDR2 FYNNEI. The CDR3 is made up of 12 amino acids. V was clipped by 7 bases and J by 11 bases; unmatched bases: 9. As DNA, the CDR3 is TGTGCCAGCACCGCGACAGGGGACCAGTACACCTTC. This sequence encodes CASTATGDQYTF.

This sequence joins TRBV18 and TRBJ1-4; D may be TRBD1 (6 bases). Germline CDR1 is KGHSH and CDR2 is LQKENI. The V gene lost 6 bases and the J gene lost 6 bases, with 14 bases spanning the gap. The CDR3 totals 14 residues. This CDR3 reads CASSLSGGHEKLFF. CDR3 bases: TGTGCCAGCTCCCTTAGCGGGGGGCATGAAAAACTGTTTTTT.

The CDR3 bases are TGCGCCAGCAGCCGGATTGAGGGGGCGTCTCAGCCCCAGCATTTT. Protein sequence: CASSRIEGASQPQHF. This chain uses TRBV4-1 with TRBJ1-5, with 7 bases fitting TRBD1. The CDR3 is 15 amino acids. Unmatched junction bases numbered 9, after V lost 4 bases and J lost 6 bases. Per the germline V gene, CDR1 is MGHRA and CDR2 is YSYEKL.

A few counts support this clone. This sequence joins TRBV7-3 and TRBJ1-2, with 10 bases fitting TRBD1. Trimming took 5 bases from V and 1 from J; bases not matched to a gene: 7. The CDR3 consists of 16 residues. CDR1 is SGHTA and CDR2 is FQGTGA in the germline V gene. This chain's CDR3 is CASSPQGQGINYGYTF. The CDR3 nucleotides are TGTGCCAGCAGCCCGCAGGGACAGGGGATTAACTATGGCTACACCTTC.

The gene calls are TRBV11-3 and TRBJ2-7; TRBD1 matches at 7 bases. CDR3 length: 14 residues. Germline lookup yields CDR1 SGHNT and CDR2 YENEEA. V lost 5 bases and J lost 3; bases outside the gene matches: 7. The CDR3 nucleotides read TGTGCCAGCAGCCCCCGGACAGGATACTACGAGCAGTACTTC. Translation: CASSPRTGYYEQYF.

The chain joins TRBV10-3 to TRBJ2-2, with a possible D match to TRBD2 (6 bases). Trimming removed 4 bases at V and 7 bases at J, with 19 bases between. In germline, CDR1 is ENHRY, CDR2 SYGVKD. The CDR3 is 16 amino acids. CDR3 nucleotides: TGTGCCATCAGTGTATTTGAATCCGGGGGTATCGGGGAGCTGTTTTTT. It codes for CAISVFESGGIGELFF.

This chain links TRBV18 with TRBJ1-4; D may be TRBD1 (5 bases). Germline lookup yields CDR1 KGHSH and CDR2 LQKENI. There are 14 residues in the CDR3. Trimming took off 4 bases at V and 7 bases at J, with 13 bases between the two ends. CDR3 in amino acids: CASSRETGGEKLFF. CDR3 coding DNA: TGTGCCAGCTCACGAGAAACGGGGGGTGAAAAACTGTTTTTT.

The chain combines TRBV6-4 with TRBJ2-3; 7 nucleotides line up with TRBD1. The V gene's germline CDR1 is MRHNA and CDR2 SNTAGT. CDR3 length: 14 residues. The V and J ends lost 6 bases and 2 bases, in that order; junction bases with no gene match: 5. The CDR3 DNA reads TGTGCCAGCAGCCTTCAGGGGGACACAGATACGCAGTATTTT. It is translated as CASSLQGDTDTQYF.